This T cell receptor beta chain was sequenced during a study of blood T cells in healthy people across ages. It was with a sample-barcoded 5' primer and a J-beta primer mix that a second PCR of roughly 6 to 11 cycles was run. In TCRdb, the 5' RACE reads were re-called with MiXCR into one record per CDR3 protein. The table has about 1 million distinct CDR3 sequences, under 55% seen once; the top ten hold 15% to 20%. The V segment lost 2 bases and the J segment 2 bases; nucleotides outside the gene matches: 12. The CDR3 extends over 17 amino acids. The receptor comes from a woman aged 60-70 years in good health. The sequenced sample consisted of blood. The rearrangement joins TRBV12-3 or TRBV12-4 to TRBJ2-7; 7 bases map to TRBD2. The CDR3 protein is CASSLRDGGSGPYEQYF. The DNA for the CDR3 is TGTGCCAGCAGTTTACGAGATGGCGGGAGTGGCCCCTACGAGCAGTACTTC.